Shown below are 30 T cell receptor beta chains from a single sample sequenced in a study of response to subunit inactivated influenza vaccine. A single record per CDR3 protein comes from TCRdb applying MiXCR to the RT-PCR reads. The table shows 650,000 to 800,000 distinct CDR3 sequences, with approximately 14% occurring only once. This material consisted of PBMCs from blood, taken around 14 days before vaccination. The receptors stem from a man aged 50 to 59 who received an inactivated influenza vaccine.

This rearrangement joins TRBV9 to TRBJ2-3, with 9 bases that match TRBD2. Germline CDR1 reads SGDLS; CDR2 reads YYNGEE. The CDR3 runs to 15 residues. The V segment lost 4 bases and the J segment 0 bases; nucleotides outside the gene matches: 3. The CDR3 nucleotides read TGTGCCAGCAGCAAGCTAGCGGGGAGCACAGATACGCAGTATTTT. Translated, it gives CASSKLAGSTDTQYF.

This clonotype was counted between two and nine times. This chain uses TRBV12-3 or TRBV12-4 with TRBJ2-5, with D possibly TRBD1 on 6 matching bases. This CDR3 region has 12 residues. Trimming pared 6 bases from V and 3 bases from J, leaving 8 bases between. In nucleotides, the CDR3 is TGTGCCAGCAGGGACAGAAAAGAGACCCAGTACTTC. Translating it yields CASRDRKETQYF.

This clonotype was picked up many times. This chain links TRBV29-1 with TRBJ2-7; D may be TRBD1 (6 bases). The germline V gene has CDR1 SQVTM and CDR2 ANQGSEA. V lost 4 bases, J lost 4 bases, and 14 bases lay in between. The CDR3 has 13 amino acids. CDR3 loop: CSVAITQGYEQYF. The CDR3 coding sequence is TGCAGCGTTGCAATAACTCAGGGGTACGAGCAGTACTTC.

This clonotype has more than one count but fewer than ten. The CDR3 sequence: CASSPWDRGGEKLFF. CDR3 sequence (DNA): TGTGCCAGCAGCCCATGGGACAGGGGAGGTGAAAAACTGTTTTTT. The chain couples TRBV11-2 to TRBJ1-4, with 10 bases lining up with TRBD1. The junction had 7 bases not matched to a gene; V was cut back by 5 bases and J by 7 bases. From germline, CDR1 is SGHAT and CDR2 FQNNGV. This CDR3 region has 15 residues.

This clonotype was observed a few times. This chain connects TRBV3-1 to TRBJ1-2; D is unresolved. Between the trimmed V and J ends, which lost 4 bases and 3 bases, there was a span of 18 bases. The CDR3 is made up of 16 amino acids. Germline CDR1 and CDR2: LGHDT and YNNKEL (reference sequence). In nucleotides, the CDR3 is TGTGCCAGCAGCCCAACCCGGCGCCTGGTGGACTATGGCTACACCTTC. It yields the protein CASSPTRRLVDYGYTF.

This chain joins TRBV24-1 and TRBJ2-6; D perhaps matches TRBD1 (5 bases). The CDR3 consists of 16 residues. Germline V gene data show CDR1 as KGHDR and CDR2 as SFDVKD. V was shortened by 2 bases and J by 4 bases, with 11 bases between the two germline ends. The CDR3 DNA reads TGTGCCACCAGTGATTCACCAGGGTCCGGGGCCAACGTCCTGACTTTC. Protein sequence: CATSDSPGSGANVLTF.

This clonotype was seen just once. The CDR3, as DNA: TGTGCCACCAGCAGAGATCACGGCCGTATGAACACTGAAGCTTTCTTT. It specifies CATSRDHGRMNTEAFF. The chain has TRBV15 and TRBJ1-1; D call uncertain. V lost 0 bases, J lost 0 bases, and 11 bases lay in between. Germline V gives CDR1 LNHNV, CDR2 YYDKDF (reference sequence). The CDR3 is 16 residues long.

The V call is TRBV7-9, the J call TRBJ2-7; 11 bases align to TRBD2. CDR1 and CDR2 (germline): SEHNR, FQNEAQ (reference sequence). This CDR3 contains 15 residues. Trimming took 3 bases from V and 7 from J; bases not matched to a gene: 8. The CDR3: CASSFMGVAGGEQYF. The CDR3 DNA follows: TGTGCCAGCAGCTTCATGGGGGTAGCGGGAGGGGAGCAGTACTTC.

The chain links TRBV2 to TRBJ1-2; D gene ambiguous. This CDR3 comprises 14 residues. Germline V CDR1 and CDR2: SNHLY, FYNNEI. The V gene lost 1 base and the J gene lost 3 bases, with 9 bases spanning the gap. The CDR3, as DNA: TGTGCCAGCAGTGAAGTCCGCAGCTACTATGGCTACACCTTC. Amino acid sequence: CASSEVRSYYGYTF.

This clonotype was counted a few times. The chain is built from TRBV6-5 and TRBJ1-4, with D hard to call. The CDR3 sequence is 14 residues long. Germline-derived CDR1 and CDR2 are MNHEY and SVGAGI. Between the trimmed V and J ends, which lost 4 bases and 4 bases, there was a span of 10 bases. Written as DNA, the CDR3 is TGTGCCAGCAGTTCGGGGTGGGGTAATGAAAAACTGTTTTTT. Protein sequence: CASSSGWGNEKLFF.

V is TRBV6-2 or TRBV6-3 and J is TRBJ2-7; TRBD2 agrees at 10 bases. Germline V gene data show CDR1 as MNHEY and CDR2 as SVGEGT. With 6 bases clipped from V and 1 base from J, the junction kept 9 bases outside the gene matches. The CDR3 consists of 16 residues. As DNA, the CDR3 is TGTGCCAGCAGCCGCCCGACTAGCGGGCCTTCCTACGAGCAGTACTTC. This codes for CASSRPTSGPSYEQYF.

In the case of this clonotype: A much larger clone lies one base from this, so it may be a read error. The chain recombines TRBV7-9 with TRBJ2-2; D not certain. V shed 0 bases and J shed 7 bases, with 3 bases lying between them. Germline lookup yields CDR1 SEHNR and CDR2 FQNEAQ (reference sequence). The CDR3 length is 12 residues. Written as DNA, the CDR3 is TGTGCCAGCAGCTTAGCGCTCGGGGAGCTGTTTTTT. The encoded protein is CASSLALGELFF.

This clonotype was seen a few times. The J gene is TRBJ2-7, the V gene TRBV6-1; 7 bases are shared with TRBD1. Germline lookup yields CDR1 MNHNS and CDR2 SASEGT. The CDR3 runs 16 residues. V gave up 6 bases and J gave up 0 bases; unmatched junction bases: 11. The CDR3 sequence is CASSGRTGPRSYEQYF. In nucleotides, the CDR3 is TGTGCCAGCAGCGGACGGACAGGACCCCGCTCCTACGAGCAGTACTTC.

This clonotype was counted between two and nine times. The chain has TRBV20-1 and TRBJ2-1; D may be TRBD1 (5 bases). CDR1 is DFQATT and CDR2 is SNEGSKA in the germline V gene (reference sequence). V lost 4 bases to trimming and J lost 4 bases, with 11 bases between them. This CDR3 region has 13 residues. The CDR3 bases are TGCAGTGCTAACGGACAAGCTTACAATGAGCAGTTCTTC. It is translated as CSANGQAYNEQFF.

The chain couples TRBV4-1 to TRBJ1-5; 7 bases are a match to TRBD1. Trimming took 2 bases from V and 6 from J; bases not matched to a gene: 4. This CDR3 is built from 14 residues. CDR1 is MGHRA and CDR2 is YSYEKL in the germline V gene. The CDR3 bases are TGCGCCAGCAGCCAAAGACAGGGTCTTCAGCCCCAGCATTTT. This gives the protein CASSQRQGLQPQHF.

The chain combines TRBV20-1 with TRBJ2-7; 8 positions agree with TRBD2. CDR1 DFQATT and CDR2 SNEGSKA come from the germline V gene (reference sequence). V trimming: 2 bases; J trimming: 2 bases; junction bases outside the gene matches: 11. The CDR3 has 16 residues. The DNA of the CDR3 is TGCAGTGCTAGAATAGTGGCGGGGGGCTTAACCTACGAGCAGTACTTC. This sequence encodes CSARIVAGGLTYEQYF.

A few counts support this clonotype. V is TRBV7-8 and J is TRBJ2-3; 8 nucleotides agree with TRBD2. V lost 2 bases to trimming and J lost 2 bases; unmatched junction nucleotides: 3. Looked up from germline, CDR1 is SGHVS and CDR2 is FQNEAQ. CDR3 length: 15 residues. The CDR3 sequence: CASSLPSGFTDTQYF. The CDR3 DNA sequence: TGTGCCAGCAGCTTACCTAGCGGGTTCACAGATACGCAGTATTTT.

The genes are TRBV28 and TRBJ1-2, with a tentative D call TRBD1 (5 bases). The CDR3 consists of 14 residues. Germline CDR1 is MDHEN and CDR2 is SYDVKM. The germline V and J ends were trimmed by 4 bases and 3 bases, with 12 bases remaining between them. The CDR3 sequence: CASSYFPTDYGYTF. The DNA of the CDR3 is TGTGCCAGCAGTTATTTCCCGACAGACTATGGCTACACCTTC.

This clonotype has a count of ten or more. The V call is TRBV29-1, the J call TRBJ1-2, with D possibly TRBD1 on 5 matching bases. In germline, CDR1 is SQVTM, CDR2 ANQGSEA. With 6 bases removed from V and 7 bases from J, the gap between germline ends came to 18 bases. CDR3 length equals 13 residues. CDR3 nucleotides: TGCAGCGTGGGGGGGACCGTGGTTTCTGGCTACACCTTC. Amino acid sequence: CSVGGTVVSGYTF. The full variable domain, completed using reference TRBV29-1 and TRBJ1-2, is SAVISQKPSRDICQRGTSLTIQCQVDSQVTMMFWYRQQPGQSLTLIATANQGSEATYESGFVIDKFPISRPNLTFSTLTVSNMSPEDSSIYLCSVGGTVVSGYTFGSGTRLTVV.

The CDR3 region is CASSDSPGQGAPRGNEQFF. The CDR3 region has the DNA TGTGCCAGCAGTGACTCTCCGGGACAGGGGGCGCCGAGAGGCAATGAGCAGTTCTTC. The chain is built from TRBV2 and TRBJ2-1; TRBD1 aligns across 12 bases. The CDR3 loop spans 19 amino acids. V lost 3 bases and J lost 6; bases outside the gene matches: 15. Germline V gives CDR1 SNHLY, CDR2 FYNNEI. Together with reference TRBV2 and TRBJ2-1, the CDR3 gives the full variable domain: EPEVTQTPSHQVTQMGQEVILRCVPISNHLYFYWYRQILGQKVEFLVSFYNNEISEKSEIFDDQFSVERPDGSNFTLKIRSTKLEDSAMYFCASSDSPGQGAPRGNEQFFGPGTRLTVL.

The chain has TRBV20-1 and TRBJ2-1; the D is unclear. Germline CDR1 and CDR2: DFQATT and SNEGSKA (reference sequence). With 3 bases removed from V and 8 bases from J, the gap between germline ends came to 11 bases. CDR3 length: 12 residues. CDR3 DNA sequence: TGCAGTGCTAGTGAGGTTGGTCATGAGCAGTTCTTC. It encodes CSASEVGHEQFF.

The chain couples TRBV12-3 or TRBV12-4 to TRBJ2-5; D possibly corresponds to TRBD2 (5 bases). The V end was cut by 11 bases, the J end by 10 bases, with 17 bases between. The CDR3 is 11 amino acids. The CDR3 region has the DNA TGTGCCTCCTCTAAGGACTGGGGCCAGTACTTC. This translates into CASSKDWGQYF.

In its sample, this clonotype was seen a few times. This chain connects TRBV10-3 to TRBJ2-5, with 12 bases lining up with TRBD2. Germline V gives CDR1 ENHRY, CDR2 SYGVKD. The junction had 5 bases not matched to a gene; V was cut back by 8 bases and J by 4 bases. The CDR3 is 14 residues long. The CDR3 coding sequence is TGTGCCATCCAGGCTAGCGGGAGGGGAGAGACCCAGTACTTC. This sequence encodes CAIQASGRGETQYF.

This clonotype occurred a few times. V and J are TRBV6-2 or TRBV6-3 and TRBJ1-1; 7 nucleotides match TRBD1. This CDR3 is 14 amino acids long. The germline CDR1 and CDR2 sequences are MNHEY and SVGEGT. V gave up 7 bases and J gave up 1 base; unmatched junction bases: 6. CDR3 loop: CASTLTGRNTEAFF. In nucleotides, the CDR3 is TGTGCCAGCACCCTGACAGGGAGGAACACTGAAGCTTTCTTT.

This clonotype was seen a few times. This chain joins TRBV5-1 and TRBJ1-1; D is uncertain. V lost 4 bases and J 5 bases, leaving 15 bases between the germline ends. CDR3 length: 14 amino acids. From germline, CDR1 is SGHRS and CDR2 YFSETQ. The CDR3 coding sequence is TGCGCCAGCAGCCGGAACTCACTGGGGACTGAAGCTTTCTTT. Translating gives CASSRNSLGTEAFF. The variable domain in full, completed from reference TRBV5-1 and TRBJ1-1, reads KAGVTQTPRYLIKTRGQQVTLSCSPISGHRSVSWYQQTPGQGLQFLFEYFSETQRNKGNFPGRFSGRQFSNSRSEMNVSTLELGDSALYLCASSRNSLGTEAFFGQGTRLTVV.

This clonotype appeared many times. The chain links TRBV24-1 to TRBJ2-1, with D possibly being TRBD2 (6 bases). CDR3 size: 13 residues. Germline V CDR1 and CDR2: KGHDR, SFDVKD. Deletions cut 1 base from V and 9 bases from J, with 9 bases between. The chain's CDR3 is CATSDFLGLEQFF. The CDR3 DNA sequence: TGTGCCACCAGTGATTTTTTGGGACTTGAGCAGTTCTTC.

The chain recombines TRBV15 with TRBJ2-2; no clear D. CDR1 LNHNV and CDR2 YYDKDF come from the germline V gene (reference sequence). The CDR3 has 15 residues. Trimming pared 0 bases from V and 4 bases from J, leaving 9 bases between. In nucleotides, the CDR3 is TGTGCCACCAGCAGAGATAGGGCGGCCACCGGGGAGCTGTTTTTT. The encoded protein is CATSRDRAATGELFF.

The table lists this clonotype with many counts. V and J are TRBV7-2 and TRBJ2-2; no clear D. Trimming removed 5 bases at V and 4 bases at J, with 8 bases between. The germline gives CDR1 SGHTA, CDR2 FQGNSA. The CDR3 sequence is 13 residues long. The CDR3 protein is CASSPSRTGELFF. DNA of the CDR3: TGTGCCAGCAGCCCGAGTCGCACCGGGGAGCTGTTTTTT.

This clonotype was seen more than once but under ten times. This chain uses TRBV24-1 with TRBJ2-2; D gene unclear. Per germline, CDR1 KGHDR and CDR2 SFDVKD. The CDR3 consists of 12 residues. The germline V and J ends were trimmed by 6 bases and 4 bases, with 5 bases remaining between them. DNA of the CDR3: TGTGCCACCAGTTCCTTCACCGGGGAGCTGTTTTTT. As protein: CATSSFTGELFF.

This chain uses TRBV28 with TRBJ2-7, with D possibly TRBD2 on 5 matching bases. Per the germline V gene, CDR1 is MDHEN and CDR2 is SYDVKM. V gave up 3 bases and J gave up 2 bases, with 11 bases separating them. The CDR3 consists of 14 residues. CDR3 region: CASSFHGKTYEQYF. The CDR3 region has the DNA TGTGCCAGCAGTTTCCACGGGAAAACCTACGAGCAGTACTTC. Supplemented by reference TRBV28 and TRBJ2-7, the full variable domain reads DVKVTQSSRYLVKRTGEKVFLECVQDMDHENMFWYRQDPGLGLRLIYFSYDVKMKEKGDIPEGYSVSREKKERFSLILESASTNQTSMYLCASSFHGKTYEQYFGPGTRLTVT.